The following is a T cell receptor (beta chain) sequence with its context. The antigen is unknown. This entry belongs to a study of T cell responses to AZD1222 COVID-19 vaccine. Broader study findings: Close to half of all spike-specific TCRs reportedly target regions of the variants that are unmutated.

Sequencing used immunoSEQ multiplex PCR; TCRdb keeps in-frame clones, though not all of them. Of roughly 150,000 clones in the sample, 87% were seen once. The TCR comes from an adult who received the AZD1222 COVID-19 vaccine. The sample was peripheral blood, taken 28 days after the second AZD1222 dose.

CDR3 nucleotides: TGTGCCAGCAGTCGTTACAGGGGCGAAACTAATGAAAAACTGTTTTTT. Protein sequence: CASSRYRGETNEKLFF. V gene TRBV27 combines with J gene TRBJ1-4; 7 bases are shared with TRBD1. V shed 5 bases and J 1 base; nucleotides not matched to a gene: 7. This CDR3 spans 16 amino acids. The V gene's germline CDR1 is MNHEY and CDR2 SMNVEV (reference sequence). The full variable domain, rest sourced from reference TRBV27 and TRBJ1-4, is EAQVTQNPRYLITVTGKKLTVTCSQNMNHEYMSWYRQDPGLGLRQIYYSMNVEVTDKGDVPEGYKVSRKEKRNFPLILESPSPNQTSLYFCASSRYRGETNEKLFFGSGTQLSVL.